This T cell receptor (beta chain) was found in a study of blood T cell repertoires in COVID-19. Background on the study: The analysed material was cDNA or gDNA that came from T cells, B-cell-depleted T cells, or PBMCs.

As handled by the study authors: Amplifying reference gene primers gave estimates of nucleated cell counts. The method was immunoSEQ multiplex PCR; TCRdb's version includes in-frame clones alone and lacks a portion of them. The D gene and trimming were derived from the DNA, and the V and J assignments and clone size from that table. The table records about 350,000 clones, more than 75% of them present only once. Individuals aged about 18 to 90 years were recruited from roughly 22 US areas. Source material: PBMCs or T cells enriched from blood (not recorded which). This TCR derives from a woman in her 30s who had recovered from COVID-19.

This CDR3 reads CASSPLGGGITKSSYNEQFF. The CDR3 DNA reads TGCGCCAGCAGCCCCCTGGGGGGAGGCATAACCAAAAGCTCCTACAATGAGCAGTTCTTC. This chain joins TRBV4-1 and TRBJ2-1, with D tentatively TRBD2 (6 bases). V was pared by 4 bases and J by 0 bases, with 25 bases between. The CDR3 length is 20 residues. Germline V gene data show CDR1 as MGHRA and CDR2 as YSYEKL.